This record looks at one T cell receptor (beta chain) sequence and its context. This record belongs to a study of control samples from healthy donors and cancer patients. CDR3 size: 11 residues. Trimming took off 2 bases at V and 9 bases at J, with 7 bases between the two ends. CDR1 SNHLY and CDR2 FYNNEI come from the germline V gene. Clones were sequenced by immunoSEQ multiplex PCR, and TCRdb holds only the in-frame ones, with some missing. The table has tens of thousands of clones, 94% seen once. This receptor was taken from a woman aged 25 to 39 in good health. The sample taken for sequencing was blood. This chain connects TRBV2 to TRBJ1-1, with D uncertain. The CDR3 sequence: CASSEREKAFF. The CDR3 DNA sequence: TGTGCCAGCAGTGAAAGGGAGAAAGCTTTCTTT. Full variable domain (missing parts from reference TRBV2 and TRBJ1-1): EPEVTQTPSHQVTQMGQEVILRCVPISNHLYFYWYRQILGQKVEFLVSFYNNEISEKSEIFDDQFSVERPDGSNFTLKIRSTKLEDSAMYFCASSEREKAFFGQGTRLTVV.